Listed below are T cell receptor beta chains from one sample, sequenced in a study of T cells in Graves' hyperthyroidism and ophthalmopathy. TCRdb recomputed calls from the multiplex PCR reads with MiXCR, one row per CDR3 protein. In the table there are 300,000 to 350,000 distinct CDR3 sequences, about 21% of which are singletons. Material for sequencing was blood. These receptor sequences come from a woman between 50 and 59 years old with Graves' hyperthyroidism. The CDR3 runs from the conserved cysteine through the conserved F or W. A D gene is named only where the DNA matches it firmly.

>TRBJ1-5|.|TRBV6-1
CASKESGTHQPQHF
>TRBJ1-1|.|TRBV30
CAWSVLGRLNTEAFF
>TRBJ1-2|.|TRBV11-2
CASRPLRDYGYTF
>TRBJ1-5|.|TRBV7-2
CASSLVPSVQPQHF
>TRBJ1-4|.|TRBV7-9
CASSLQDNEKLFF
>TRBJ2-2|.|TRBV4-2
CASSLPGTTGELFF
>TRBJ2-7|.|TRBV11-2
CASSLKGATYYEQYF
>TRBJ2-3|TRBD2|TRBV11-2
CASSSRLAGGTDTQYF
>TRBJ1-1|TRBD1|TRBV3-1
CASSRGTGFEAFF
>TRBJ1-1|.|TRBV6-1
CASSELARWYTEAFF
>TRBJ1-5|.|TRBV2
CASSEGRSNQPQHF
>TRBJ1-2|.|TRBV28
CASTGRQASYGYTF
>TRBJ2-1|TRBD2|TRBV12-3/TRBV12-4
CASSWGASGSYEQFF
>TRBJ1-6|.|TRBV5-1
CASSLARNNSPLHF
>TRBJ1-4|.|TRBV6-1
CASSELPAEGWNEKLFF
>TRBJ2-7|TRBD2|TRBV9
CASSVGTRGEQYF
>TRBJ1-5|.|TRBV28
CASSFSVNQPQHF
>TRBJ1-1|TRBD1|TRBV3-1
CASSRLKTGGHTEAFF
>TRBJ2-2|TRBD2|TRBV5-1
CASSRTSGAGELFF
>TRBJ1-4|.|TRBV18
CASSPQGNEKLFF
>TRBJ1-1|.|TRBV30
CAWSPISGASGGAFF
>TRBJ1-2|.|TRBV28
CASSRRSGYTF
>TRBJ2-1|TRBD2|TRBV7-8
CASSFALKLAGEQNEQFF
>TRBJ2-3|TRBD2|TRBV6-5
CAISSSGPSTDTQYF
>TRBJ2-3|.|TRBV6-4
CASRERAGRATDTQYF
>TRBJ1-2|.|TRBV7-2
CASAPDKDYGYTF
>TRBJ1-6|.|TRBV20-1
CSALGSSPLHF
>TRBJ2-7|.|TRBV27
CASSRKTLNFGEQYF
>TRBJ2-7|TRBD2|TRBV2
CATRDQPRRRGNEQYF